This TCR beta chain was recovered during a study of cytomegalovirus exposure and HLA in healthy donors. Study-wide results and caveats: In vitro testing confirmed a few CMV-associated chains as specific for CMV antigens.

V lost 2 bases and J 6 bases, leaving 6 bases between the germline ends. CDR1 is MGHRA, CDR2 YSYEKL, per germline. This CDR3 has 12 amino acids. On this clone itself: Its specificity is not known.

In the PCR, 60 Vbeta and 13 Jbeta primers were used. Generated by immunoSEQ multiplex PCR, the TCRdb table keeps only in-frame clones and is missing some. The sample lists 90,000 to 150,000 clones; approximately 69% were seen once. The rearrangement links TRBV4-1 to TRBJ2-3; D gene unclear. The sequence derives from a woman between 50 and 59 years old in good health and CMV-seropositive. The specimen sequenced was PBMCs. This CDR3 is CASSQPADTQYF. Here the CDR3 DNA reads TGCGCCAGCAGCCAACCCGCGGATACGCAGTATTTT.